Below, 20 T cell receptor beta chains from the same sample are listed, as sequenced in a study of vaccination effects on CD4 cells after COVID-19. These TCRs' antigens remain unknown. The data were produced by immunoSEQ multiplex PCR, yet TCRdb's version contains in-frame clones alone and is incomplete. The top ten clones hold around 17% of a sample with 15,000 to 20,000 clones, roughly 72% of them seen once. Within the ViraFEST assay, antigen-specific CD4+ T cells underwent expansion with viral peptide pools prior to sequencing. The culture ran for less than 12 days, and then CD4+ T cells were isolated. The individual was infected with SARS-CoV-2 between March and December 2020, as confirmed by PCR. The sample consisted of CD4+ T cells from PBMCs cultured with SARS-CoV-2 spike peptides, taken before COVID-19 vaccination. These receptors came from a human donor who had a prior SARS-CoV-2 infection.

This clone showed up just a few times. V and J are TRBV4-2 and TRBJ1-3; D gene ambiguous. CDR3 size: 17 residues. Germline V lookup: CDR1 LGHNA, CDR2 YNFKEQ. Trimming cost V 0 bases and J 2 bases, with 14 bases left between them. The CDR3 is CASSQEVGPTTGNTIYF. CDR3 coding DNA: TGTGCCAGCAGCCAAGAGGTGGGCCCGACTACTGGAAACACCATATATTTT.

This clone has just one count. The CDR3 region has the DNA TGTGCCACCAGCAGAGATCTGGTGGAGGGTTGGTCAAGCAATCAGCCCCAGCATTTT. It encodes CATSRDLVEGWSSNQPQHF. V is TRBV15 and J is TRBJ1-5; unclear D gene. Trimming removed 0 bases from V and 1 base from J, with 19 bases in between. From germline, CDR1 is LNHNV and CDR2 YYDKDF (reference sequence). The CDR3 has 19 amino acids.

The chain uses TRBV5-6 and TRBJ2-3, with D hard to call. V gave up 3 bases and J gave up 4 bases, with 6 bases separating them. The CDR3 has 12 amino acids. Per the germline V gene, CDR1 is SGHDT and CDR2 is YYEEEE. CDR3: CASSSWADTQYF. In nucleotides, the CDR3 is TGTGCCAGCAGCTCTTGGGCAGATACGCAGTATTTT. Combining the CDR3 with reference TRBV5-6 and TRBJ2-3 gives the whole variable domain DAGVTQSPTHLIKTRGQQVTLRCSPKSGHDTVSWYQQALGQGPQFIFQYYEEEERQRGNFPDRFSGHQFPNYSSELNVNALLLGDSALYLCASSSWADTQYFGPGTRLTVL.

This clone was counted between two and nine times. The chain couples TRBV4-3 to TRBJ1-6, with D unresolved. With 2 bases removed from V and 9 bases from J, the gap between germline ends came to 11 bases. From germline, CDR1 is LGHNA and CDR2 YSLEER. CDR3 length: 14 residues. The CDR3 nucleotides read TGCGCCAGCAGCCAATATAAGGGTGCTTCACCCCTCCACTTT. Translation: CASSQYKGASPLHF.

This rearrangement joins TRBV3-1 (or the pseudogene TRBV3-2) to TRBJ2-2; D ambiguous. CDR3 length: 13 residues. Trimming cost V 4 bases and J 6 bases, with 9 bases left between them. Germline V lookup: CDR1 LGHDT, CDR2 YNNKEL (reference sequence). The CDR3 reads CASSLYLAGELFF. CDR3 in DNA: TGTGCCAGCAGCCTTTACTTGGCCGGGGAGCTGTTTTTT.

The CDR3 sequence is CASSLRLGGYETQYF. CDR3 coding DNA: TGTGCCAGCAGCTTAAGGTTGGGGGGCTATGAGACCCAGTACTTC. V is TRBV11-1 and J is TRBJ2-5, with D tentatively TRBD1 or TRBD2 (6 bases each). This CDR3 has 15 amino acids. Trimming cost V 2 bases and J 5 bases, with 15 bases left between them. Germline CDR1 and CDR2: SGHAT and FQDESV (reference sequence).

The DNA of the CDR3 is TGTGCCAGCGCACGTTTCCCGGGACTAGCGGGGAATGAGCAGTTCTTC. It yields the protein CASARFPGLAGNEQFF. The chain carries TRBV5-8 and TRBJ2-1, with 13 bases aligning to TRBD2. Germline V gives CDR1 SGHTS, CDR2 YDEGEE. The CDR3 extends over 16 amino acids. J gave up 7 bases and V 7 bases, and 11 bases lay outside the gene matches.

The chain is built from TRBV30 and TRBJ2-2; D is unresolved. The V end was cut by 2 bases, the J end by 6 bases, with 16 bases between. The CDR3 length is 15 residues. CDR1 GTSNPN and CDR2 SVGIG come from the germline V gene (reference sequence). CDR3 sequence (DNA): TGTGCCTGGAGTACACCTGAAGGGATTCCCGGGGAGCTGTTTTTT. Translated: CAWSTPEGIPGELFF.

The J gene is TRBJ2-2, the V gene TRBV19; tentatively, D is TRBD2 (5 bases). The V gene lost 5 bases and the J gene lost 4 bases, with 20 bases spanning the gap. CDR1 is LNHDA, CDR2 SQIVND, per germline (reference sequence). This CDR3 comprises 17 residues. The CDR3 DNA reads as TGTGCCAGTAGTTCCACCGGAGCGGAGAGGATCACCGGGGAGCTGTTTTTT. Residues: CASSSTGAERITGELFF.

This clone was picked up a small number of times. The J gene is TRBJ1-2, the V gene TRBV5-6, with D unresolved. Trimming took 4 bases from V and 4 from J, leaving 17 bases between them. The germline CDR1 and CDR2 sequences are SGHDT and YYEEEE. This CDR3 region has 15 residues. CDR3 loop: CASSRDVYVPYGYTF. DNA of the CDR3: TGTGCCAGCAGCCGTGATGTTTATGTACCCTATGGCTACACCTTC.

This chain joins TRBV11-3 and TRBJ2-5, with D perhaps matching TRBD2 (7 bases). Germline V gene lookup returns CDR1 SGHNT and CDR2 YENEEA. This CDR3 has 18 residues. V was pared by 5 bases and J by 1 base, with 23 bases between. The CDR3 coding sequence is TGTGCCAGCAGCCGCGGGGGCGGGAGTCTGAGTGTCCAAGAGACCCAGTACTTC. This gives the protein CASSRGGGSLSVQETQYF.

V is TRBV12-3 or TRBV12-4 and J is TRBJ1-6; D call uncertain. Trimming left V 4 bases short and J 10 bases short, with 8 bases between. This CDR3 has 12 amino acids. CDR3 DNA sequence: TGTGCCAGCAGTTGGGCAGGCTCACCCCTCCACTTT. Protein: CASSWAGSPLHF.

The V and J genes are TRBV13 and TRBJ2-2; 12 bases fit TRBD2. The CDR3 consists of 14 residues. V lost 10 bases to trimming and J lost 10 bases; unmatched junction nucleotides: 10. Germline assignment: CDR1 PRHDT and CDR2 FYEKMQ (reference sequence). DNA of the CDR3: TGTGCCACTCAAAGACTAGCGGGAGTCGAGGAGCTGTTTTTT. Encoded protein: CATQRLAGVEELFF. Combining the CDR3 with reference TRBV13 and TRBJ2-2 gives the whole variable domain AAGVIQSPRHLIKEKRETATLKCYPIPRHDTVYWYQQGPGQDPQFLISFYEKMQSDKGSIPDRFSAQQFSDYHSELNMSSLELGDSALYFCATQRLAGVEELFFGEGSRLTVL.

This clone was seen only a few times. The CDR3 nucleotides are TGTGCCACCAGTGATGGTCGCTCGGGCAATCAGCCCCAGCATTTT. Protein product: CATSDGRSGNQPQHF. The chain uses TRBV24-1 and TRBJ1-5, with D unclear. The ends were cut back, 3 bases at V and 2 bases at J, with 10 bases in the middle. Per germline, CDR1 KGHDR and CDR2 SFDVKD. The CDR3 sequence is 15 residues long.

The chain joins TRBV6-1 to TRBJ2-1; no reliable D call. V gave up 4 bases and J gave up 0 bases, with 13 bases separating them. The CDR3 sequence is 16 residues long. Per the germline V gene, CDR1 is MNHNS and CDR2 is SASEGT. The CDR3 loop is CASSALPGISYNEQFF. CDR3 bases: TGTGCCAGCAGTGCGCTCCCTGGAATCTCCTACAATGAGCAGTTCTTC.

This clone was found a few times. The CDR3 loop reads CASRATGLNTGELFF. For the CDR3, the DNA is TGCGCCAGCAGGGCGACAGGACTTAACACCGGGGAGCTGTTTTTT. The chain is built from TRBV5-1 and TRBJ2-2; D is possibly TRBD1 (6 bases). The CDR3 runs 15 residues. The V end lost 5 bases, the J end lost 2 bases, and 13 bases lay between the germline ends. Per germline, CDR1 SGHRS and CDR2 YFSETQ.

The rearrangement uses TRBV7-3 and TRBJ1-1; 10 bases line up with TRBD1. Germline V gene lookup returns CDR1 SGHTA and CDR2 FQGTGA. V trimming: 3 bases; J trimming: 2 bases; junction bases outside the gene matches: 0. The CDR3 contains 14 residues. This chain's CDR3 is CASSLTGGNTEAFF. CDR3 DNA sequence: TGTGCCAGCAGCTTGACAGGGGGCAACACTGAAGCTTTCTTT. Full variable domain (outside the CDR3, taken from reference TRBV7-3 and TRBJ1-1): GAGVSQTPSNKVTEKGKYVELRCDPISGHTALYWYRQSLGQGPEFLIYFQGTGAADDSGLPNDRFFAVRPEGSVSTLKIQRTERGDSAVYLCASSLTGGNTEAFFGQGTRLTVV.

This clone occurred a few times. The CDR3 loop is CASSFTSSGRAREQFF. As DNA, the CDR3 is TGTGCCAGCAGTTTCACATCCAGCGGGAGGGCCCGTGAGCAGTTCTTC. This chain links TRBV27 with TRBJ2-1; 10 bases fit TRBD2. This CDR3 region has 16 residues. V shed 3 bases, J shed 9 bases, and the junction held 11 bases outside the gene matches. Germline V CDR1 and CDR2: MNHEY, SMNVEV (reference sequence).

This clone has just one count. The chain has TRBV11-3 and TRBJ2-5; 9 bases agree with TRBD1. The CDR3 loop spans 14 amino acids. The germline V gene has CDR1 SGHNT and CDR2 YENEEA. J was trimmed by 6 bases and V by 7 bases; bases with no gene match: 9. The CDR3, as DNA: TGTGCCAGCACCCCAGGTGGACAGGGGAAGACCCAGTACTTC. This gives the protein CASTPGGQGKTQYF.

V is TRBV30 and J is TRBJ1-6; a weak D match, TRBD1 (5 bases). The V end lost 3 bases, the J end lost 8 bases, and 11 bases lay between the germline ends. The CDR3 is 13 residues long. Germline lookup yields CDR1 GTSNPN and CDR2 SVGIG (reference sequence). CDR3 DNA: TGTGCCTGGAGCGCGGAGGGGTATTCACCCCTCCACTTT. Residues: CAWSAEGYSPLHF.